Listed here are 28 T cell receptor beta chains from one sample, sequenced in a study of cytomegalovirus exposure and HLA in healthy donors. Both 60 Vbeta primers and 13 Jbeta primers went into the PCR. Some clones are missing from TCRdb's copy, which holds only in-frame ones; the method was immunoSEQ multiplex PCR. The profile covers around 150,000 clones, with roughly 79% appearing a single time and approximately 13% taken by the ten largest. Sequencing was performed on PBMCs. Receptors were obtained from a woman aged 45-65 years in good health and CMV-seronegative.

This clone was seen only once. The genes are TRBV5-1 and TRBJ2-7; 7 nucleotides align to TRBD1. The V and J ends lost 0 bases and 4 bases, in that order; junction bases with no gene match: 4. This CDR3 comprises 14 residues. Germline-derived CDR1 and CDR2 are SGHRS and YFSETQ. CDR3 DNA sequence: TGCGCCAGCAGCTTGGAAGGGGGCGCGTACGAGCAGTACTTC. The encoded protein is CASSLEGGAYEQYF.

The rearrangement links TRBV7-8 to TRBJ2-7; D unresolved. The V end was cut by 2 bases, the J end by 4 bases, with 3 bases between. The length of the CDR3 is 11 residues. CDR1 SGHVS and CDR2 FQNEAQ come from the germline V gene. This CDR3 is CASSLQYEQYF. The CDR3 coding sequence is TGTGCCAGCAGCTTACAGTACGAGCAGTACTTC.

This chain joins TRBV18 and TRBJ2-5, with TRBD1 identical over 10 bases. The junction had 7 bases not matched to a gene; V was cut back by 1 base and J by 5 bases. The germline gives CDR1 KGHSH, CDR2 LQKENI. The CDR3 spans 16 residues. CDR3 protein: CASSPRQGATRETQYF. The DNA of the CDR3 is TGTGCCAGCTCACCACGACAGGGGGCAACGAGGGAGACCCAGTACTTC. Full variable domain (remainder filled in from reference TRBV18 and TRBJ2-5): NAGVMQNPRHLVRRRGQEARLRCSPMKGHSHVYWYRQLPEEGLKFMVYLQKENIIDESGMPKERFSAEFPKEGPSILRIQQVVRGDSAAYFCASSPRQGATRETQYFGPGTRLLVL.

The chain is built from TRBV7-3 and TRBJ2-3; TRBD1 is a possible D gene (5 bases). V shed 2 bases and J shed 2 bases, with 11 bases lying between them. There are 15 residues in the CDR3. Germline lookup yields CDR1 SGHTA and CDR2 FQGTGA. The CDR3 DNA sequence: TGTGCCAGCAGCTTATTTACAGGCGTCACAGATACGCAGTATTTT. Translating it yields CASSLFTGVTDTQYF.

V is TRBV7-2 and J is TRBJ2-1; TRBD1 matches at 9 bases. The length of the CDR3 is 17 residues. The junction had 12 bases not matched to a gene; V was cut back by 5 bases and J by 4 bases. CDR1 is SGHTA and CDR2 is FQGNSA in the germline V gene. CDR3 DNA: TGTGCCAGCAGCCCCAGACCTGGGACAGGGTATTACAATGAGCAGTTCTTC. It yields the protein CASSPRPGTGYYNEQFF.

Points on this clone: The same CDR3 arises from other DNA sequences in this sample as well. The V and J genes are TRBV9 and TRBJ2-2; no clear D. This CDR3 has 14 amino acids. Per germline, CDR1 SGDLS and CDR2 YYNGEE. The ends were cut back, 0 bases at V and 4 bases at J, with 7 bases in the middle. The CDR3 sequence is CASSVGSGTGELFF. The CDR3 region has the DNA TGTGCCAGCAGCGTAGGCTCGGGCACCGGGGAGCTGTTTTTT. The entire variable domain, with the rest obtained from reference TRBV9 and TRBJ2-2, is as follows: DSGVTQTPKHLITATGQRVTLRCSPRSGDLSVYWYQQSLDQGLQFLIQYYNGEERAKGNILERFSAQQFPDLHSELNLSSLELGDSALYFCASSVGSGTGELFFGEGSRLTVL.

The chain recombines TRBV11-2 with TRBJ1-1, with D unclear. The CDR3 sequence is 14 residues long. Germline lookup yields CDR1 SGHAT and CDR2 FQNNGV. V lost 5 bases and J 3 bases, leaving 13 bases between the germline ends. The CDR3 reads CASSHGRRDTEAFF. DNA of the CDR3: TGTGCCAGCAGCCATGGACGGCGGGACACTGAAGCTTTCTTT.

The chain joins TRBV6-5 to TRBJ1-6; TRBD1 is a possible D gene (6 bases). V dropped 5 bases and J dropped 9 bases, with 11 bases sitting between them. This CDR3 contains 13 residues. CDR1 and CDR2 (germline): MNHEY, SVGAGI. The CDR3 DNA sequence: TGTGCCAGCAGTCAAGGGGGGGGTTCACCCCTCCACTTT. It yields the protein CASSQGGGSPLHF.

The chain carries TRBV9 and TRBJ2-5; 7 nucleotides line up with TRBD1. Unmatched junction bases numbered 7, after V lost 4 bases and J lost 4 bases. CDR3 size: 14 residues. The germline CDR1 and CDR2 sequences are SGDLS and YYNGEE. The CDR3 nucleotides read TGTGCCAGCAGCCTGGGACAGCCTTCAGAGACCCAGTACTTC. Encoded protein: CASSLGQPSETQYF.

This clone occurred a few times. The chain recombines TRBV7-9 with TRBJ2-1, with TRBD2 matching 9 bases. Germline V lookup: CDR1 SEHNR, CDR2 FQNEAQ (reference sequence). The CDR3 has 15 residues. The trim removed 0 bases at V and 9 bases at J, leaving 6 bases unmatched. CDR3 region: CASSLAGRGGGEQFF. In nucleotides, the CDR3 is TGTGCCAGCAGCTTAGCGGGGCGGGGGGGTGGTGAGCAGTTCTTC.

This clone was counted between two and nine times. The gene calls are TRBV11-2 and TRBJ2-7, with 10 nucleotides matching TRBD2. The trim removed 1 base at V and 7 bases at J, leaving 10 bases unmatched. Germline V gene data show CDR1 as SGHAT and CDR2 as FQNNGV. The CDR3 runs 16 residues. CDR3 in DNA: TGTGCCAGCAGCTTAGGGGCGCTAGCGGGAGAGGAAGAGCAGTACTTC. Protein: CASSLGALAGEEEQYF.

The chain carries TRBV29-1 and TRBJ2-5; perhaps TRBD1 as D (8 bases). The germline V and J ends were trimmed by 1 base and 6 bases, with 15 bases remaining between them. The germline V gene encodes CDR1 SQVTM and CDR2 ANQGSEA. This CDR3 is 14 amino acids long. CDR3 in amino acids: CSVEATGGVKTQYF. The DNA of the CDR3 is TGCAGCGTTGAAGCTACAGGGGGGGTAAAGACCCAGTACTTC.

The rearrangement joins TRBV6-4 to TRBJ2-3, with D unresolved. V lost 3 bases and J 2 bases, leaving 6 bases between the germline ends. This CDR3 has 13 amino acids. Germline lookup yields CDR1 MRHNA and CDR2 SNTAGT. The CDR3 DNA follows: TGTGCCAGCAGTGATCACTTCACAGATACGCAGTATTTT. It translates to CASSDHFTDTQYF.

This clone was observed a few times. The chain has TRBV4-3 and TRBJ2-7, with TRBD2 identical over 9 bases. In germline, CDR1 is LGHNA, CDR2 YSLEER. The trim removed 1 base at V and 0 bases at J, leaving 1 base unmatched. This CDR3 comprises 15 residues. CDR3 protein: CASSQGLAASYEQYF. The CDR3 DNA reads TGCGCCAGCAGCCAAGGACTAGCGGCCTCCTACGAGCAGTACTTC.

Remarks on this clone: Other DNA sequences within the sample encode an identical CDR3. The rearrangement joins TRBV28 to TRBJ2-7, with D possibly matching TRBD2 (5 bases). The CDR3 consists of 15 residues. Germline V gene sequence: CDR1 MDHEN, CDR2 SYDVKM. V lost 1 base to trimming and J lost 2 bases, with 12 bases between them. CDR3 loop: CASSLFRGMAYEQYF. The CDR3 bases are TGTGCCAGCAGTTTATTTCGGGGAATGGCCTACGAGCAGTACTTC.

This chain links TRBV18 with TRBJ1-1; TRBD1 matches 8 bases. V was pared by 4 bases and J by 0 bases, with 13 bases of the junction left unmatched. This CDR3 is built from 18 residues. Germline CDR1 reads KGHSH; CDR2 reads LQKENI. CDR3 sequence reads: CASSLTGARLSMNTEAFF. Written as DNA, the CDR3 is TGTGCCAGCTCACTGACAGGGGCTCGACTCAGCATGAACACTGAAGCTTTCTTT.

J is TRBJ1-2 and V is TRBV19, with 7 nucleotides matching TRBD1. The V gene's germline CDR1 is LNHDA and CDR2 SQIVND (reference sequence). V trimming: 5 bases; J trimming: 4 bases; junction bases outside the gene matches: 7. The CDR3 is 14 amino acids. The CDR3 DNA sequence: TGTGCCAGTAGTGTGGGGACAGCAGCCTATGGCTACACCTTC. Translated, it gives CASSVGTAAYGYTF. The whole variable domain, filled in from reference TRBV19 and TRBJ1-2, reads DGGITQSPKYLFRKEGQNVTLSCEQNLNHDAMYWYRQDPGQGLRLIYYSQIVNDFQKGDIAEGYSVSREKKESFPLTVTSAQKNPTAFYLCASSVGTAAYGYTFGSGTRLTVV.

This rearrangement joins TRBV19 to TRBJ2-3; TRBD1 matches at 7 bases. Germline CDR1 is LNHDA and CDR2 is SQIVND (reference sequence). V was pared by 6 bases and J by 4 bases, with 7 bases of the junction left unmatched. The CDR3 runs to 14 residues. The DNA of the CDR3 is TGTGCCAGTAGACAAGAAGGGGGCCCAGATACGCAGTATTTT. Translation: CASRQEGGPDTQYF.

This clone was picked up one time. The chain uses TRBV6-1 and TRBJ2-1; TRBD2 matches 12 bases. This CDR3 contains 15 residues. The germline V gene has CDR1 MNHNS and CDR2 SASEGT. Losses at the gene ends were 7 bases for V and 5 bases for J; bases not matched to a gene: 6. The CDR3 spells CASTPLAGGHNEQFF. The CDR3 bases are TGTGCCAGCACCCCACTAGCGGGAGGCCACAATGAGCAGTTCTTC.

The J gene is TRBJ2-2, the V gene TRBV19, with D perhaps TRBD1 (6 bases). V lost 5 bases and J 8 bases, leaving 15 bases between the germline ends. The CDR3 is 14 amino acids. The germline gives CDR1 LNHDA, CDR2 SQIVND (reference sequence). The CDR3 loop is CASSVGQRIGELFF. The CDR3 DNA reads TGTGCCAGTAGTGTTGGACAGCGGATTGGGGAGCTGTTTTTT.

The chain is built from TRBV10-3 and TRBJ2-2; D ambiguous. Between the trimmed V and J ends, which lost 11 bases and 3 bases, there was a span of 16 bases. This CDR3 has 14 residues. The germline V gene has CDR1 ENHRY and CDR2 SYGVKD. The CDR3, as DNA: TGTGCCTCCCAATCCGGTAGCTACACCGGGGAGCTGTTTTTT. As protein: CASQSGSYTGELFF.

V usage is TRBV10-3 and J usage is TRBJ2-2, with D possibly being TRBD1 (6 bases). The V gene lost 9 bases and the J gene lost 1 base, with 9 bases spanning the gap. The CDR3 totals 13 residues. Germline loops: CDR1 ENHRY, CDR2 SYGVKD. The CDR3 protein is CAIRTVNTGELFF. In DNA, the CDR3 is TGTGCCATTCGGACAGTGAACACCGGGGAGCTGTTTTTT.

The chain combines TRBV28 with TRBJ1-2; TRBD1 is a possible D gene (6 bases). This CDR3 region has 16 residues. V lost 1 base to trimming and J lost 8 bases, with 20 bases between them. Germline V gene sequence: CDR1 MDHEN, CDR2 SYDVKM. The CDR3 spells CASSLYSSGGAGGYTF. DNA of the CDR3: TGTGCCAGCAGTTTATATTCCTCGGGGGGGGCAGGGGGCTACACCTTC.

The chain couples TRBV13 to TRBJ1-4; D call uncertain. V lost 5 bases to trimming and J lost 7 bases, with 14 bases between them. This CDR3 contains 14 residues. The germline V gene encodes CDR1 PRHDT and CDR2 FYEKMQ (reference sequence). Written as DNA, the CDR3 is TGTGCCAGCAGCCCCGAGGGAGGAGGTGAAAAACTGTTTTTT. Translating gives CASSPEGGGEKLFF.

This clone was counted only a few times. CDR3 sequence: CASSEALGGGEQYF. CDR3 DNA sequence: TGTGCCAGCAGTGAAGCGCTTGGGGGGGGCGAGCAGTACTTC. This chain links TRBV2 with TRBJ2-7; 7 bases map to TRBD2. CDR3 length: 14 residues. The junction had 5 bases not matched to a gene; V was cut back by 0 bases and J by 6 bases. Germline CDR1 and CDR2: SNHLY and FYNNEI.

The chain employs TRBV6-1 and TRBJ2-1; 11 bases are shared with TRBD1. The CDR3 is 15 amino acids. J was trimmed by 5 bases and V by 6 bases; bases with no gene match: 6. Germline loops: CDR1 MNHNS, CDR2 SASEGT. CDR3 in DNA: TGTGCCAGCAGAAAGGACAGGGGGCTAAACAATGAGCAGTTCTTC. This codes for CASRKDRGLNNEQFF.

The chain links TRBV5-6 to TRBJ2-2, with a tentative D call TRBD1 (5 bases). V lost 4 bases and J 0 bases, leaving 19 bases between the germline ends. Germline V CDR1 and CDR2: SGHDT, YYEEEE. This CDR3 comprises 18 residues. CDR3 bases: TGTGCCAGCAGCCTCTTTTGGACGTCAGGGACGAACACCGGGGAGCTGTTTTTT. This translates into CASSLFWTSGTNTGELFF. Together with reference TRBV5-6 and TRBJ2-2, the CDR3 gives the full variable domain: DAGVTQSPTHLIKTRGQQVTLRCSPKSGHDTVSWYQQALGQGPQFIFQYYEEEERQRGNFPDRFSGHQFPNYSSELNVNALLLGDSALYLCASSLFWTSGTNTGELFFGEGSRLTVL.

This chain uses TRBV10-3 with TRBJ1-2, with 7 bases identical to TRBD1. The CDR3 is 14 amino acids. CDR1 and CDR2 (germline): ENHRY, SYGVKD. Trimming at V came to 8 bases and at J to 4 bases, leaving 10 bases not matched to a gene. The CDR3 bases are TGTGCCATCCAAAAGCGCGGGGACAGCTATGGCTACACCTTC. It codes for CAIQKRGDSYGYTF.